The table lists the clone carrying this T cell receptor (beta chain) with a count of one. Its antigen is as yet unknown. The record originates from a study of CD4+ T cells in melanoma. Study results and caveats: Reportedly, melanoma neoantigen-specific CD4+ T cells showed varied differentiation states. A reported correlation linked neoantigen-specific CD4+ T cells to CD8+, macrophage and B cell function.

Produced via immunoSEQ multiplex PCR; TCRdb's table is partial and in-frame only. The sample includes 120,000 to 150,000 clones, around nine tenths of them seen just once. This TCR was recovered from a human donor with melanoma.

The CDR3 DNA reads TGTGCCAGCAGCTTTTTGGGGGGGAACACCGGGGAGCTGTTTTTT. Translation: CASSFLGGNTGELFF. This sequence joins TRBV5-6 and TRBJ2-2; TRBD2 is a possible D gene (6 bases). Germline values: CDR1 SGHDT, CDR2 YYEEEE. Trimming pared 2 bases from V and 1 base from J, leaving 9 bases between. The CDR3 length is 15 residues.